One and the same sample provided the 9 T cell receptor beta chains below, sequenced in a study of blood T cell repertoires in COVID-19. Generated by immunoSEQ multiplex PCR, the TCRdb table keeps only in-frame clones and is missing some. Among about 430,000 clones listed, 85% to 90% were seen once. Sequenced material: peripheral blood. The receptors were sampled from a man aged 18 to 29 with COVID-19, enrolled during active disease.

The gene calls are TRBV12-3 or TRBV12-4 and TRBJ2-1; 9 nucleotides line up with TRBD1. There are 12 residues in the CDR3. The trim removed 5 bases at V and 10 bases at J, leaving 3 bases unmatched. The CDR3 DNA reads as TGTGCCAGCAGTGACAGGGGGACCGAGCAGTTCTTC. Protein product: CASSDRGTEQFF.

The CDR3 region is CASSRDRGYGYTF. CDR3 nucleotide sequence: TGTGCCAGCAGCCGGGACAGAGGATATGGCTACACCTTC. V usage is TRBV7-8 and J usage is TRBJ1-2; 7 bases map to TRBD1. The germline CDR1 and CDR2 sequences are SGHVS and FQNEAQ. The CDR3 is made up of 13 amino acids. The V and J ends lost 5 bases and 5 bases, in that order; junction bases with no gene match: 5.

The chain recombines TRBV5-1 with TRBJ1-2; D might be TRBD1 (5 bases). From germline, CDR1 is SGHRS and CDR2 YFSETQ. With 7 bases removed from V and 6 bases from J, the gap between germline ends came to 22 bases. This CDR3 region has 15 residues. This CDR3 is CASSRQGSYSDGYTF. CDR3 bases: TGCGCCAGCTCTCGGCAGGGAAGTTATTCGGATGGCTACACCTTC.

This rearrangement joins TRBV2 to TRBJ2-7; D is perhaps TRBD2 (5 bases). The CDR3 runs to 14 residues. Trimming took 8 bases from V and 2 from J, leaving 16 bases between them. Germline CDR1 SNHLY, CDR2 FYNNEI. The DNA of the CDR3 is TGTGCCAGCGCCCCGAGGGTCGGACCCTACGAGCAGTACTTC. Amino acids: CASAPRVGPYEQYF.

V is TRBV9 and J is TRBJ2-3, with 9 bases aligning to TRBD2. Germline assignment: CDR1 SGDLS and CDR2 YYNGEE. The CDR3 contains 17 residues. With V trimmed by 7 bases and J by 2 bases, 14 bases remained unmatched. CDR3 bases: TGTGCCAGCCAACCTCCGCGGGGGGGCCCTCTCACAGATACGCAGTATTTT. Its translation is CASQPPRGGPLTDTQYF. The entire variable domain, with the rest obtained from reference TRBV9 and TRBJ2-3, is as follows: DSGVTQTPKHLITATGQRVTLRCSPRSGDLSVYWYQQSLDQGLQFLIQYYNGEERAKGNILERFSAQQFPDLHSELNLSSLELGDSALYFCASQPPRGGPLTDTQYFGPGTRLTVL.

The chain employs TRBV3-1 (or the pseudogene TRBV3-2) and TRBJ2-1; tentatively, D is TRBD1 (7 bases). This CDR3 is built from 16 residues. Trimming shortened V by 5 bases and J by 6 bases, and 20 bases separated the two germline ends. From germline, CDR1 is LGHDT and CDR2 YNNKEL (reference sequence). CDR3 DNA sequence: TGTGCCAGCAGCGGAAAGGAGGGGGCGGTGGTCAATGAGCAGTTCTTC. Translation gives CASSGKEGAVVNEQFF.

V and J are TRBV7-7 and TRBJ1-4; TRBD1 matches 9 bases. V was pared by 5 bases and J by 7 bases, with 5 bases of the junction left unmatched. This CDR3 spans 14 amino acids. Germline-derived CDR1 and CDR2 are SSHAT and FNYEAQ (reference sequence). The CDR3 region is CASSPGTGTEKLFF. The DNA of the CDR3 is TGTGCCAGCAGCCCCGGGACAGGGACTGAAAAACTGTTTTTT.

The CDR3 region is CASSPQGSGANVLTF. The CDR3 coding sequence is TGTGCCAGCAGCCCCCAGGGTTCTGGGGCCAACGTCCTGACTTTC. This chain connects TRBV5-4 to TRBJ2-6; possible D gene TRBD1, 5 bases. In germline, CDR1 is SGHNT, CDR2 YYREEE (reference sequence). The V end lost 4 bases, the J end lost 1 base, and 9 bases lay between the germline ends. The length of the CDR3 is 15 residues.

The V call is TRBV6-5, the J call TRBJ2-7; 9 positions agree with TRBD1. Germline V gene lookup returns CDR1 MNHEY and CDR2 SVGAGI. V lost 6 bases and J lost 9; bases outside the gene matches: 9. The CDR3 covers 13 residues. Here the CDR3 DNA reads TGTGCCAGCAGAAACCCGGGACAGGGTCCGCAGTACTTC. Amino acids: CASRNPGQGPQYF.